The sequence of this TCR beta chain was determined in a study of blood T cell repertoires in COVID-19. The overall study: Italy, Spain and the United States were the sources of the convalescent and acute COVID-19 samples.

CDR1 LNHDA and CDR2 SQIVND come from the germline V gene (reference sequence). With 6 bases clipped from V and 2 bases from J, the junction kept 11 bases outside the gene matches. The CDR3 is 16 residues long. Generated by immunoSEQ multiplex PCR, the TCRdb table keeps only in-frame clones and is missing some. Of around 84,000 clones in the sample, 75% to 85% are singletons; the top ten hold approximately 34%. The sequenced sample consisted of peripheral blood. The rearrangement uses TRBV19 and TRBJ2-3, with TRBD2 identical over 7 bases. This clonotype was sampled from a man aged 55 to 70 with COVID-19, enrolled during active disease. The CDR3 DNA reads as TGTGCCAGTAGAGTTGGACTAGATCTTGACACAGATACGCAGTATTTT. It codes for CASRVGLDLDTDTQYF.